The sequence of this T cell receptor beta chain was determined in a study of T cell repertoires in cytomegalovirus infection. Study-wide results and caveats: CMV-specific TCR beta clonotypes restricted by HLA-C were the ones dominating the ex vivo response.

TCRdb re-derived calls from the reads in MiXCR, one entry per CDR3 protein. This table has 130,000 or so distinct CDR3 sequences, about 6.1% appearing once. This clonotype was counted many times. What it binds is unknown. V was cut by 6 bases and J by 6 bases, with 8 bases left in between. CDR1 DFQATT and CDR2 SNEGSKA come from the germline V gene (reference sequence). This CDR3 has 10 amino acids. This sequence was found in a human donor in good health (CMV status not recorded). Some clones in this sample may be carry-over from other donors' samples. This sequence joins TRBV20-1 and TRBJ1-1; D is undetermined. Sequenced: PBMCs. The CDR3 reads CSALRAEAFF. As DNA, the CDR3 is TGCAGTGCCCTGAGGGCTGAAGCTTTCTTT.